The subject of this entry is one T cell receptor beta chain. This record belongs to a study of T cell changes during pregnancy in multiple sclerosis. Profiling relied on immunoSEQ multiplex PCR, and the TCRdb table lists in-frame clones only, not all of them. The data hold 70,000 to 85,000 clones, with roughly nine tenths observed a single time. J gave up 3 bases and V 6 bases, and 3 bases lay outside the gene matches. From germline, CDR1 is MRHNA and CDR2 SNTAGT. This CDR3 region has 15 residues. The receptor was derived from a female donor with multiple sclerosis, enrolled in a pregnancy study. The chain carries TRBV6-4 and TRBJ2-1, with TRBD2 identical over 12 bases. Sample: peripheral blood, taken before pregnancy. The CDR3 DNA follows: TGTGCCAGCAGCCTGGGACTAGCGGGCTACAATGAGCAGTTCTTC. Protein product: CASSLGLAGYNEQFF.